This T cell receptor beta chain was observed in a study of cytotoxic CD8 clonotypes in ibrutinib-treated CLL. Whole-study results and caveats: Shared public clonotypes were rare, and on treatment they either got smaller or stayed the same.

This table comes from immunoSEQ multiplex PCR, and its TCRdb copy is limited to in-frame clones, with some not included. The table includes some 28,000 clones, approximately 57% detected once. J was trimmed by 2 bases and V by 7 bases; bases with no gene match: 8. CDR3 length: 15 amino acids. Germline CDR1 MNHEY, CDR2 SMNVEV (reference sequence). With respect to this clone: Its antigen remains unidentified.

This TCR derives from a human donor with chronic lymphocytic leukemia. This rearrangement joins TRBV27 to TRBJ2-7; TRBD1 aligns across 10 bases. The sequencing here drew on PBMCs, taken before ibrutinib treatment. This CDR3 is CASTFRGTGAYEQYF. Here the CDR3 DNA reads TGTGCCAGCACCTTTCGGGGGACAGGGGCCTACGAGCAGTACTTC.